This T cell receptor (beta chain) comes out of a study of vaccination effects on CD4 cells after COVID-19. A note on this clone: Its antigen is undetermined.

Sequencing used immunoSEQ multiplex PCR; TCRdb keeps in-frame clones, though not all of them. Counted here are about 41,000 clones, 65% to 80% occurring once; the ten biggest clones make up 2.9%. Viral peptide pools were used in the ViraFEST assay to expand antigen-specific CD4+ T cells, and sequencing came afterward. Isolation of CD4+ T cells took place after 10 days of culture. Vaccine recipients, nucleocapsid antibody negative, had no prior SARS-CoV-2 infection. In the cultures, half the medium was exchanged for IL-2 medium on days 3 and 7. J lost 5 bases, V lost 4 bases, and 4 bases had no gene match. The CDR3 spans 14 residues. Germline V gene sequence: CDR1 SGHRS, CDR2 YFSETQ.

The specimen comprised CD4+ T cells from PBMCs cultured with HCoV-NL63 spike peptides, sampled before COVID-19 vaccination. This chain links TRBV5-1 with TRBJ2-1; 9 nucleotides match TRBD1. This receptor was taken from a human donor who received a COVID-19 vaccine. The CDR3 DNA sequence: TGCGCCAGCAGCCGGGACAGGGTGAACAATGAGCAGTTCTTC. Translation gives CASSRDRVNNEQFF.